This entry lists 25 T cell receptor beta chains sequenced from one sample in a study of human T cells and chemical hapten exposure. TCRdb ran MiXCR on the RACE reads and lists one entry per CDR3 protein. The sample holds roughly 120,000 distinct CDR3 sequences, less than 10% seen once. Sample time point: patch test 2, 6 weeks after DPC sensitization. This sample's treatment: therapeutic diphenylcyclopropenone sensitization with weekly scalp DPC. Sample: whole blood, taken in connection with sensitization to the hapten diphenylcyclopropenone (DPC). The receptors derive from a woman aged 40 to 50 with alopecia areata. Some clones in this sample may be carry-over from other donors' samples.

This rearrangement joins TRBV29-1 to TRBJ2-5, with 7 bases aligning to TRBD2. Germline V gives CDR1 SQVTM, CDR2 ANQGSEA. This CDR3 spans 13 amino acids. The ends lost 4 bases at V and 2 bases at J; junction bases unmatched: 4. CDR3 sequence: CSVVPAGQETQYF. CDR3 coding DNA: TGCAGCGTTGTTCCAGCGGGGCAAGAGACCCAGTACTTC.

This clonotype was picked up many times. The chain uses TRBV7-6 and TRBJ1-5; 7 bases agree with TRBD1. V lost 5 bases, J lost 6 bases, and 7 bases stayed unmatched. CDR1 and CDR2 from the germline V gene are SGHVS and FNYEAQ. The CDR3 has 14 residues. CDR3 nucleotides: TGTGCCAGCAGCCGTGGGACAGTCGGTCAGCCCCAGCATTTT. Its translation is CASSRGTVGQPQHF.

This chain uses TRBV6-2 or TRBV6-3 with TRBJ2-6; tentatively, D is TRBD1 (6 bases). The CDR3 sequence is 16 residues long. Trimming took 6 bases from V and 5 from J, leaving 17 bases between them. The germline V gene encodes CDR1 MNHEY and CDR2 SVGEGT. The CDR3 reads CASSLQQGLWANVLTF. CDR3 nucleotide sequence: TGTGCCAGCAGCCTTCAACAGGGCCTTTGGGCCAACGTCCTGACTTTC.

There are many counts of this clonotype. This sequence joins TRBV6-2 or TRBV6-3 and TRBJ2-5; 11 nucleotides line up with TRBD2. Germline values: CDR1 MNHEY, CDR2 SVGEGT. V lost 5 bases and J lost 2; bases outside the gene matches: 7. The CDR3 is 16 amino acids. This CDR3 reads CASSALAGGEQETQYF. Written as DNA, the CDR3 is TGTGCCAGCAGTGCCCTAGCGGGGGGCGAACAAGAGACCCAGTACTTC.

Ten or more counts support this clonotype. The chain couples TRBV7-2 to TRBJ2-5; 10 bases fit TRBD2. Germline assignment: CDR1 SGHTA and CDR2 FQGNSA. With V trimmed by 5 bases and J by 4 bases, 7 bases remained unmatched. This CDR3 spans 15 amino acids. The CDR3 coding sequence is TGTGCCAGCAGCCGTCCCGGGACTAGCGTAGAGACCCAGTACTTC. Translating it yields CASSRPGTSVETQYF. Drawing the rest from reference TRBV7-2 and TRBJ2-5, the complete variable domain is GAGVSQSPSNKVTEKGKDVELRCDPISGHTALYWYRQSLGQGLEFLIYFQGNSAPDKSGLPSDRFSAERTGGSVSTLTIQRTQQEDSAVYLCASSRPGTSVETQYFGPGTRLLVL.

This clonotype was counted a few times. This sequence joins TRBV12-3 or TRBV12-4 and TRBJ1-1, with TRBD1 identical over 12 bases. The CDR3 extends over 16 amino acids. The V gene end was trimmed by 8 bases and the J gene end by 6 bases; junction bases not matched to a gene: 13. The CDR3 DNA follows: TGTGCCAGCCGGCCGGGACAGGGGGCGGAAGAAGCTGAAGCTTTCTTT. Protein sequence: CASRPGQGAEEAEAFF.

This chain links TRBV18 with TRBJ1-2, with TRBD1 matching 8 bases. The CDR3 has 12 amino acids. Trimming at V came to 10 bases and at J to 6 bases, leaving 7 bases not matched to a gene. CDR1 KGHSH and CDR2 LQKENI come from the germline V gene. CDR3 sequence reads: CATAGQVDGYTF. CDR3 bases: TGTGCCACCGCGGGACAGGTTGATGGCTACACCTTC.

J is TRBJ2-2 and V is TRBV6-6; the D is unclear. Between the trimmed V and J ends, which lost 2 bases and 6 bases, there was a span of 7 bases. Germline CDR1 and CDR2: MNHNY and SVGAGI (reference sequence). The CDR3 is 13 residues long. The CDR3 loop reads CASSYGSAGELFF. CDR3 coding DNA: TGTGCCAGCAGTTACGGTTCGGCCGGGGAGCTGTTTTTT.

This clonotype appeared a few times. CDR3 amino acids: CASSLVRSGANEQFF. The CDR3 region has the DNA TGTGCCAGCAGCTTAGTCCGGTCCGGGGCCAATGAGCAGTTCTTC. This chain joins TRBV7-9 and TRBJ2-1, with D possibly being TRBD1 or TRBD2 (5 bases each). The CDR3 extends over 15 amino acids. Germline CDR1 is SEHNR and CDR2 is FQNEAQ (reference sequence). Trimming left V 1 base short and J 6 bases short, with 13 bases between.

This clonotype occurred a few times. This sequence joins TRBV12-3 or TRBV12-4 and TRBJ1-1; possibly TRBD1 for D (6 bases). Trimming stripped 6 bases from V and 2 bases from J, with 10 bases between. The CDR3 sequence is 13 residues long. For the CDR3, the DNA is TGTGCCAGCAGCGACAGGCCAAACACTGAAGCTTTCTTT. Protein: CASSDRPNTEAFF.

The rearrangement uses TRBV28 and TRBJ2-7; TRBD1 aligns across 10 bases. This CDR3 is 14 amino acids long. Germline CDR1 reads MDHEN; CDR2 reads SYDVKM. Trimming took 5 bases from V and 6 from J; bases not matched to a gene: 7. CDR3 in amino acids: CASSPGTGVCEQYF. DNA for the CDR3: TGTGCCAGCAGTCCCGGGACAGGGGTCTGCGAGCAGTACTTC. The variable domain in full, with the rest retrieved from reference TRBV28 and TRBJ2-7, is DVKVTQSSRYLVKRTGEKVFLECVQDMDHENMFWYRQDPGLGLRLIYFSYDVKMKEKGDIPEGYSVSREKKERFSLILESASTNQTSMYLCASSPGTGVCEQYFGPGTRLTVT.

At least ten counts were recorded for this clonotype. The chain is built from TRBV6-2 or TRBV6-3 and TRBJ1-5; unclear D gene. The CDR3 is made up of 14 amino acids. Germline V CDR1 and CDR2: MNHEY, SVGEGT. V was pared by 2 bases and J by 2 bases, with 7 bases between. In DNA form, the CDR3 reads TGTGCCAGCAGTTACCGGAGGGGCAATCAGCCCCAGCATTTT. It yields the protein CASSYRRGNQPQHF.

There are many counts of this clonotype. This CDR3 reads CASSESSYEQYF. The CDR3 coding sequence is TGTGCCAGCAGTGAATCCAGTTACGAGCAGTACTTC. V gene TRBV25-1 combines with J gene TRBJ2-7; D gene unclear. The CDR3 is made up of 12 amino acids. Trimming took off 1 base at V and 4 bases at J, with 5 bases between the two ends. Germline V lookup: CDR1 MGHDK, CDR2 SYGVNS.

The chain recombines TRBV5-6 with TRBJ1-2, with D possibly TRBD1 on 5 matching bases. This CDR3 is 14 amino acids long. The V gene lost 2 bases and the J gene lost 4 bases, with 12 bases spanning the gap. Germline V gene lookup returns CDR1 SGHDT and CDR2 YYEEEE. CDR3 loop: CASSFGGNGYGYTF. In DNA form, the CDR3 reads TGTGCCAGCAGCTTTGGGGGGAACGGCTATGGCTACACCTTC.

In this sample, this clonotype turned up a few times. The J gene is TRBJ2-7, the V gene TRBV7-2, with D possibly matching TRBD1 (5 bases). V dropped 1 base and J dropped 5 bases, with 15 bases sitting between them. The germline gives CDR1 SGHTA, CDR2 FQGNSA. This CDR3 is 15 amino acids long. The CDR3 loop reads CASSLEGLFYNEQYF. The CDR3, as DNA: TGTGCCAGCAGCTTAGAGGGGCTGTTTTACAACGAGCAGTACTTC.

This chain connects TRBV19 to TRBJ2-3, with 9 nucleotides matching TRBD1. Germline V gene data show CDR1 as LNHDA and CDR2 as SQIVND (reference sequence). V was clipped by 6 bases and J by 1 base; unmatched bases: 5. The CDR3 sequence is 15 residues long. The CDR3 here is CASRRTGGGTDTQYF. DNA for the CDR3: TGTGCCAGTAGACGCACAGGGGGCGGCACAGATACGCAGTATTTT.

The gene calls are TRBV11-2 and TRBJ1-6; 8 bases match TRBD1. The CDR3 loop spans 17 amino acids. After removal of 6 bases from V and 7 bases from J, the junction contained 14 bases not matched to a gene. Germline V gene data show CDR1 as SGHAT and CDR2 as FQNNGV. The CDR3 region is CASSLNPQGASNSPLHF. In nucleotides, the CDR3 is TGTGCCAGCAGTCTTAATCCCCAGGGGGCTAGCAATTCACCCCTCCACTTT.

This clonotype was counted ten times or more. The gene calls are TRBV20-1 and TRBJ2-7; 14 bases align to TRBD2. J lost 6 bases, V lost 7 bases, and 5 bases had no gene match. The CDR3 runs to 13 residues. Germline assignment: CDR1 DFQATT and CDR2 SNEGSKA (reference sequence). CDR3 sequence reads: CSVKGTSGGEQYF. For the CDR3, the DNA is TGCAGTGTTAAAGGGACTAGCGGGGGCGAGCAGTACTTC.

As DNA, the CDR3 is TGTGCCAGCAGTTACCTGGGGGCCTATGGCTACACCTTC. Translating it yields CASSYLGAYGYTF. The genes are TRBV6-6 and TRBJ1-2; possible D gene TRBD1, 6 bases. CDR1 is MNHNY, CDR2 SVGAGI, per germline (reference sequence). The CDR3 has 13 residues. Trimming pared 2 bases from V and 4 bases from J, leaving 8 bases between.

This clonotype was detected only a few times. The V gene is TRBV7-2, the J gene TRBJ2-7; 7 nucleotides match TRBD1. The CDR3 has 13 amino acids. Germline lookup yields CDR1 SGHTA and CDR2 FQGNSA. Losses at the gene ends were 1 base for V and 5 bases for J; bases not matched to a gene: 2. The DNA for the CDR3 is TGTGCCAGCAGCTTAGGACAGGGCGACGAGCAGTACTTC. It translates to CASSLGQGDEQYF.

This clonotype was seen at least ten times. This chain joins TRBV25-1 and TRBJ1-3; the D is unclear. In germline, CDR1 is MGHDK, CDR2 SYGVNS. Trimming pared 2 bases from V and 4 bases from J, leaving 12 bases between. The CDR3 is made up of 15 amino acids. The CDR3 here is CASSELQNRGNTIYF. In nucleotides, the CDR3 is TGTGCCAGCAGTGAACTACAGAATAGGGGAAACACCATATATTTT.

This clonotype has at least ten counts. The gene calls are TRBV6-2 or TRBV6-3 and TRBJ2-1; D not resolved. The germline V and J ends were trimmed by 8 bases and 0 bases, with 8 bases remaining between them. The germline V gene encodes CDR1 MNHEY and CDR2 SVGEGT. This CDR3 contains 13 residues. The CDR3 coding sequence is TGTGCCAGCCGGTCACTCTCCTACAATGAGCAGTTCTTC. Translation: CASRSLSYNEQFF.

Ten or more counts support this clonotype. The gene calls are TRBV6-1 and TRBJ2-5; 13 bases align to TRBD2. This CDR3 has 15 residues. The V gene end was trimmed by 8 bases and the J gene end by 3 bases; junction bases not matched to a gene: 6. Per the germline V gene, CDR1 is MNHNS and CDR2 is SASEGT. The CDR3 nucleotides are TGTGCCAGCCTATCAGGACTAGCGGGGGAAGAGACCCAGTACTTC. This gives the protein CASLSGLAGEETQYF.

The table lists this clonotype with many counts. The CDR3 reads CASSGRVFGIHNSPLHF. CDR3 coding DNA: TGTGCCAGCAGCGGGAGGGTTTTCGGCATACATAATTCACCCCTCCACTTT. V gene TRBV5-6 combines with J gene TRBJ1-6; no firm D call. The germline CDR1 and CDR2 sequences are SGHDT and YYEEEE. The CDR3 has 17 amino acids. Trimming took off 4 bases at V and 5 bases at J, with 19 bases between the two ends.

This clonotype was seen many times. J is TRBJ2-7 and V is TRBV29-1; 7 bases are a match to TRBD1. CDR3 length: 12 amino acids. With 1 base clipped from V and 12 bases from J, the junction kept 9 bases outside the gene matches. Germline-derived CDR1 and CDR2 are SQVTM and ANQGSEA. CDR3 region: CSVEGSDRALYF. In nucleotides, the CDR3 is TGCAGCGTTGAAGGAAGCGACAGGGCCCTGTACTTC.